This entry features one TCR beta chain sequence. The CDR3 loop spans 16 amino acids. Germline CDR1 and CDR2: SEHNR and FQNEAQ (reference sequence). The V and J ends lost 3 bases and 5 bases, in that order; junction bases with no gene match: 8. The sample belongs to a study of resident and recirculating memory T cells in vitiligo. Method: immunoSEQ multiplex PCR; TCRdb's copy keeps in-frame clones and lacks some. The profile shows fewer than 85,000 clones, 92% of them singletons. No change in lesions over the prior 6 months defined stable disease. The rearrangement links TRBV7-9 to TRBJ2-7, with 12 bases matching TRBD1. The origin of this receptor is a male donor with vitiligo. The source material was blood. CDR3 coding DNA: TGTGCCAGCAGCTTCAAAACCGGGACAGGGGGCCACGAGCAGTACTTC. This gives the protein CASSFKTGTGGHEQYF.